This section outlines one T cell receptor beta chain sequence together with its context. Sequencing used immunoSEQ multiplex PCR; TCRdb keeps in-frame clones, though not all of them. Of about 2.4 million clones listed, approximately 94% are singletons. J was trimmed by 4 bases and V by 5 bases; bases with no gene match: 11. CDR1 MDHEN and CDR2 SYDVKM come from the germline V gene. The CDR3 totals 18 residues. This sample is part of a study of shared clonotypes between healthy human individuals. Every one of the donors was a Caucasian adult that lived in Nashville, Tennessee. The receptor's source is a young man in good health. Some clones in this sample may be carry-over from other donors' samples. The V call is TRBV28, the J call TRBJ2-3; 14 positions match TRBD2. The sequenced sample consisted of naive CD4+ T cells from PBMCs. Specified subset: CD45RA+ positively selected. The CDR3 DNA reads TGTGCCAGCAGTCACGGGACTAGCGGGAGAGGGTTTGCAGATACGCAGTATTTT. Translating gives CASSHGTSGRGFADTQYF.